This passage covers 14 T cell receptor beta chains from one sample sequenced in a study of Graves' ophthalmopathy and Graves' hyperthyroidism. Amplified material comprised TCR beta CDR3 regions derived from RNA transcripts. First-round RT-PCR employed HTBI primers, with a second-round multiplex PCR after it. MiXCR was run by TCRdb on the multiplex PCR reads, yielding one entry per CDR3 protein. Of about 40,000 distinct CDR3 sequences listed, around 50% are singletons. Input material: peripheral blood. The receptors stem from an adult man with Graves' ophthalmopathy.

V and J are TRBV20-1 and TRBJ2-1, with D possibly TRBD2 on 6 matching bases. Germline CDR1 is DFQATT and CDR2 is SNEGSKA (reference sequence). Trimming took 6 bases from V and 6 from J, leaving 18 bases between them. The CDR3 length is 14 residues. Written as DNA, the CDR3 is TGCAGTGCGGAGCGGGCGACGACCCTCAATGAGCAGTTCTTC. It encodes CSAERATTLNEQFF.

As regards this clonotype: With a much larger clone just one base away, this may be a read error. CDR3 DNA sequence: TGTGCCAGCAGCCAAGACCCCCGGGCCTCCTCCTACGAGCAGTACTTC. It codes for CASSQDPRASSYEQYF. The rearrangement joins TRBV14 to TRBJ2-7; D unclear. The V gene's germline CDR1 is SGHDN and CDR2 FVKESK. Trimming left V 0 bases short and J 0 bases short, with 12 bases between. The CDR3 has 16 residues.

This clonotype was counted many times. The DNA of the CDR3 is TGTGCCAGCAGCTTAGGCGTTTACCTCACAGATACGCAGTATTTT. Its protein is CASSLGVYLTDTQYF. This sequence joins TRBV7-9 and TRBJ2-3; D ambiguous. Germline loops: CDR1 SEHNR, CDR2 FQNEAQ (reference sequence). V shed 1 base and J shed 2 bases, with 10 bases lying between them. The CDR3 is 15 amino acids.

This clonotype was counted many times. The chain links TRBV6-2 or TRBV6-3 to TRBJ1-2; no definite D call. The ends were cut back, 5 bases at V and 7 bases at J, with 8 bases in the middle. The CDR3 sequence is 11 residues long. CDR1 and CDR2 (germline): MNHEY, SVGEGT. For the CDR3, the DNA is TGTGCCAGCAGTGGAATGGGTGGCTACACCTTC. Amino acid sequence: CASSGMGGYTF.

This sequence joins TRBV15 and TRBJ2-7; 8 nucleotides agree with TRBD2. J lost 4 bases, V lost 0 bases, and 5 bases had no gene match. In germline, CDR1 is LNHNV, CDR2 YYDKDF (reference sequence). This CDR3 is 15 amino acids long. In DNA form, the CDR3 reads TGTGCCACCAGCAGAGATGCCGCGGGGGGATACGAGCAGTACTTC. It specifies CATSRDAAGGYEQYF.

The V and J genes are TRBV7-9 and TRBJ2-1, with D possibly matching TRBD2 (6 bases). The CDR3 loop spans 13 amino acids. CDR1 is SEHNR, CDR2 FQNEAQ, per germline (reference sequence). Trimming removed 5 bases at V and 1 base at J, with 6 bases between. The CDR3 reads CASSAGSYNEQFF. The CDR3 DNA reads as TGTGCCAGCAGCGCGGGGTCCTACAATGAGCAGTTCTTC. The variable domain in full, with the rest retrieved from reference TRBV7-9 and TRBJ2-1, is DTGVSQNPRHKITKRGQNVTFRCDPISEHNRLYWYRQTLGQGPEFLTYFQNEAQLEKSRLLSDRFSAERPKGSFSTLEIQRTEQGDSAMYLCASSAGSYNEQFFGPGTRLTVL.

This clonotype appeared many times. The V call is TRBV6-1, the J call TRBJ2-7; 8 nucleotides agree with TRBD2. The V segment lost 6 bases and the J segment 1 base; nucleotides outside the gene matches: 2. Germline V gene sequence: CDR1 MNHNS, CDR2 SASEGT. The CDR3 runs to 13 residues. Written as DNA, the CDR3 is TGTGCCAGCAGCGGGGGGGGATCCTACGAGCAGTACGTC. It yields the protein CASSGGGSYEQYV.

The chain employs TRBV20-1 and TRBJ2-2, with a possible D match to TRBD1 (5 bases). Germline CDR1 and CDR2: DFQATT and SNEGSKA (reference sequence). V gave up 5 bases and J gave up 6 bases, with 13 bases separating them. The CDR3 has 13 amino acids. This chain's CDR3 is CSAGWAGSGELFF. Here the CDR3 DNA reads TGCAGTGCTGGCTGGGCAGGGTCCGGGGAGCTGTTTTTT.

V usage is TRBV20-1 and J usage is TRBJ2-7, with D perhaps matching TRBD1 (6 bases). The CDR3 has 14 residues. Trimming took off 1 base at V and 6 bases at J, with 16 bases between the two ends. Germline values: CDR1 DFQATT, CDR2 SNEGSKA (reference sequence). The CDR3 loop reads CSARAPGSGVEQYF. CDR3 coding DNA: TGCAGTGCTAGAGCCCCGGGATCAGGGGTCGAGCAGTACTTC.

This clonotype was recorded many times. This clone may be a read error of a much larger clone one base away. This sequence joins TRBV20-1 and TRBJ2-5; perhaps TRBD2 as D (7 bases). Germline lookup yields CDR1 DFQATT and CDR2 SNEGSKA (reference sequence). V lost 0 bases, J lost 5 bases, and 25 bases lay in between. The CDR3 length is 18 residues. The CDR3 loop is CSARDPWGGDWDAETQYF. The CDR3 region has the DNA TGCAGTGCTAGAGATCCGTGGGGGGGCGATTGGGATGCCGAGACCCAGTACTTC.

This clonotype was seen many times. The conserved phenylalanine or tryptophan normally closing the CDR3 is absent here, so this likely arose from a read error. The chain is built from TRBV7-9 and TRBJ2-5; no reliable D call. Germline V gives CDR1 SEHNR, CDR2 FQNEAQ (reference sequence). V gave up 5 bases and J gave up 4 bases, with 14 bases separating them. This CDR3 region has 14 residues. This chain's CDR3 is CASSPSAGRETQYS. CDR3 DNA sequence: TGTGCCAGCAGCCCCTCGGCCGGGCGAGAGACCCAGTACTCC.

By share, this clonotype ranks as medium-sized (0.01 to 0.1%). The gene calls are TRBV7-9 and TRBJ2-7; D unclear. V was pared by 1 base and J by 6 bases, with 7 bases between. This CDR3 contains 12 residues. From germline, CDR1 is SEHNR and CDR2 FQNEAQ (reference sequence). The CDR3 DNA sequence: TGTGCCAGCAGCTTAGACGACGGCGAGCAGTACGTC. Translation: CASSLDDGEQYV.

A single count supports this clonotype. The chain joins TRBV2 to TRBJ2-3; D gene ambiguous. The germline CDR1 and CDR2 sequences are SNHLY and FYNNEI. V gave up 5 bases and J gave up 5 bases, with 11 bases separating them. The CDR3 is 13 residues long. CDR3 nucleotides: TGTGCCAGCAGTACTTACTCGGGAGATACGCAGTATTTT. Translated: CASSTYSGDTQYF. Together with reference TRBV2 and TRBJ2-3, the CDR3 gives the full variable domain: EPEVTQTPSHQVTQMGQEVILRCVPISNHLYFYWYRQILGQKVEFLVSFYNNEISEKSEIFDDQFSVERPDGSNFTLKIRSTKLEDSAMYFCASSTYSGDTQYFGPGTRLTVL.

Concerning this clonotype: A clone one base away is much larger, so this may be a read error. The chain combines TRBV6-2 or TRBV6-3 with TRBJ2-6; D not resolved. CDR3 length equals 18 residues. V dropped 11 bases and J dropped 0 bases, with 23 bases sitting between them. Germline V lookup: CDR1 MNHEY, CDR2 SVGEGT. The CDR3 DNA follows: TGTGCCGGCACCCAGCCGTGGGTCCTAAACTCTGGGGCCAACGTCCTGACTTTC. It is translated as CAGTQPWVLNSGANVLTF.